This is a list of T cell receptor beta chains from one sample in a study of read filtering for tumor transcriptome and immune sequencing. TCRdb itself ran the reads through MiXCR, one entry per CDR3 protein. There are tens of thousands of distinct CDR3 sequences in the sample; 15% to 25% occur only once, and over 13% lies in the top ten. The sample was a population of CD138-negative cells sorted from bone marrow. The receptors were sampled from a donor aged 40 or over with multiple myeloma. The conserved cysteine and the conserved F or W are not part of the CDR3 here.

V	CDR3
TRBV6-1	ASSDVPSRYGYT
TRBV5-1	ASSLGQGKPGQETQY
TRBV7-2	ASSYGPKNIQY
TRBV6-5	ASSRTGGSTEAF
TRBV10-3	AISEHVGQGSHGYT
TRBV20-1	SAPKGTGRAQAKNIQY
TRBV14	ASSQDQGARELY
TRBV20-1	SPDQKETQY
TRBV6-5	ASSSRDGIQETQY
TRBV28	ASSLSTGRNEQF
TRBV20-1	SASEGAYTEAF
TRBV5-1	ASSLEGNSNQPQH
TRBV18	ASSPRTGLQETQY
TRBV28	ASSFGGGSNHPQH
TRBV9	ASSAGGGSDQPQH
TRBV24-1	ATSDPSVGGAAHNEQF
TRBV11-2	ASTQEGSIQY
TRBV2	ASSGGGSSYNEQF
TRBV6-1	ASSEAGSGSLAYEQY
TRBV7-2	ASSLQGSGNTIY
TRBV29-1	SVLRRQTDTQY
TRBV29-1	SVARDRLIRNGYT
TRBV23-1	AQAWDRNTGELF
TRBV28	ASSRPQDRGPQETQY
TRBV20-1	SAKTGLKAEQY
TRBV28	ASSLTSGIYNEQF
TRBV23-1	ASSHSGYDSPLH
TRBV20-1	SANQGDEQF
TRBV12-3/TRBV12-4	ASGGSYNEQF
TRBV20-1	SATDRYYERY
TRBV7-8	ASTNQEGYFYEQY
TRBV27	ASSDTDTQY
TRBV5-1	ASSLKRGAGETQY
TRBV11-3	ASGTGMVTPLH
TRBV11-2	ASSLSSGMYEQY
TRBV20-1	SAYPGQGASYEQY
TRBV28	ASSFQRSYNEQF